A single sample gave rise to the 7 T cell receptor beta chains below, sequenced in a study of cytomegalovirus exposure and HLA in healthy donors. PCR amplification relied on 60 Vbeta primers (plus 13 Jbeta primers). TCRdb keeps only in-frame clones here, not all; method: immunoSEQ multiplex PCR. The sample contains about 180,000 clones, around 79% of which appear only once. Sequenced: PBMCs. These receptors originate from a woman between 50 and 59 years old in good health and CMV-seronegative.

The rearrangement uses TRBV6-1 and TRBJ1-2; 9 nucleotides agree with TRBD1. V was clipped by 6 bases and J by 7 bases; unmatched bases: 9. Per the germline V gene, CDR1 is MNHNS and CDR2 is SASEGT. The CDR3 extends over 14 amino acids. CDR3 protein: CASRGQGRESGYTF. The CDR3 nucleotides read TGTGCCAGCAGAGGACAGGGGCGGGAGAGTGGCTACACCTTC.

This chain joins TRBV7-6 and TRBJ2-7; TRBD2 agrees at 7 bases. This CDR3 is built from 16 residues. The germline gives CDR1 SGHVS, CDR2 FNYEAQ. V was clipped by 6 bases and J by 0 bases; unmatched bases: 11. CDR3 region: CASSSTIAGASYEQYF. The CDR3 DNA is TGTGCCAGCAGTTCTACCATAGCGGGCGCCTCCTACGAGCAGTACTTC. Complete variable domain (other parts from reference TRBV7-6 and TRBJ2-7): GAGVSQSPRYKVTKRGQDVALRCDPISGHVSLYWYRQALGQGPEFLTYFNYEAQQDKSGLPNDRFSAERPEGSISTLTIQRTEQRDSAMYRCASSSTIAGASYEQYFGPGTRLTVT.

The chain links TRBV7-6 to TRBJ2-5, with unresolved D. CDR3 length: 12 amino acids. CDR1 is SGHVS and CDR2 is FNYEAQ in the germline V gene. Deletions cut 5 bases from V and 4 bases from J, with 8 bases between. In nucleotides, the CDR3 is TGTGCCAGCAGCAGAAATAGAGAGACCCAGTACTTC. Protein sequence: CASSRNRETQYF.

The chain couples TRBV5-1 to TRBJ2-5, with D maybe TRBD1 (5 bases). CDR3 size: 15 residues. Trimming left V 0 bases short and J 2 bases short, with 11 bases between. CDR1 is SGHRS, CDR2 YFSETQ, per germline. CDR3 bases: TGCGCCAGCAGCTTGGCCGTGGCAGGGCAAGAGACCCAGTACTTC. Translation gives CASSLAVAGQETQYF.

This clone appeared once. This chain links TRBV18 with TRBJ2-7; 9 bases align to TRBD1. Germline assignment: CDR1 KGHSH and CDR2 LQKENI. The CDR3 has 14 amino acids. The trim removed 2 bases at V and 7 bases at J, leaving 6 bases unmatched. As DNA, the CDR3 is TGTGCCAGCTCACCATCGGGACAGGGAGTGGAGCAGTACTTC. Amino acids: CASSPSGQGVEQYF.

J is TRBJ2-7 and V is TRBV4-2, with D tentatively TRBD2 (6 bases). V lost 4 bases and J lost 0, with 13 bases in between. The length of the CDR3 is 15 residues. Germline V gene data show CDR1 as LGHNA and CDR2 as YNFKEQ. The DNA for the CDR3 is TGTGCCAGCAGCCGGAGGGGCCCGAGCTCCTACGAGCAGTACTTC. Translation gives CASSRRGPSSYEQYF.

J is TRBJ2-7 and V is TRBV10-2; TRBD1 is a possible D gene (6 bases). The CDR3 is 13 amino acids. V lost 6 bases, J lost 0 bases, and 9 bases lay in between. Germline values: CDR1 WSHSY, CDR2 SAAADI. CDR3 coding DNA: TGCGCCAGCAGCCGGGACATCTCCTACGAGCAGTACTTC. The encoded protein is CASSRDISYEQYF.